This note documents a single TCR beta chain sequence. Its antigen is undetermined. The data are from a study of OX40 agonist ivuxolimab in advanced cancers. Broader study findings: No determination was made of the antigen specificity of the expanded peripheral T cells.

CDR1 and CDR2 from the germline V gene are SGHTA and FQGNSA. This CDR3 region has 16 residues. V dropped 3 bases and J dropped 3 bases, with 15 bases sitting between them. Sequencing was performed with immunoSEQ multiplex PCR; in TCRdb, only in-frame clones are kept and a portion is missing. Altogether approximately 100,000 clones are present, around 90% being singletons, with the ten largest covering 0.7% to 0.9%. The chain has TRBV7-2 and TRBJ1-5, with a weak D call TRBD1 (6 bases). This clonotype was sampled from an adult with an advanced solid tumor such as melanoma, head and neck, liver or kidney cancer. The source was CD4+ or CD8+ T cells sorted from blood, collected in a trial of the OX40 agonist ivuxolimab. The CDR3 DNA reads as TGTGCCAGCAGCTTTCAAACAGGACAGTCCAATCAGCCCCAGCATTTT. Translated, it gives CASSFQTGQSNQPQHF.